This T cell receptor (beta chain) was identified in a study of cytotoxic CD8 clonotypes in ibrutinib-treated CLL. The repertoire was sequenced with immunoSEQ multiplex PCR; TCRdb's copy has only in-frame clones and lacks some. The sample has roughly 250,000 clones; 70% are singletons. The germline V gene encodes CDR1 SGDLS and CDR2 YYNGEE. This CDR3 has 15 residues. Deletions cut 4 bases from V and 0 bases from J, with 13 bases between. This sequence joins TRBV9 and TRBJ1-1; D uncertain. The specimen comprised PBMCs, sampled after 24 months of ibrutinib treatment. This TCR was recovered from a human donor with chronic lymphocytic leukemia. Here the CDR3 reads CASSPGLVVNTEAFF. In DNA form, the CDR3 reads TGTGCCAGCAGCCCCGGTTTAGTAGTGAACACTGAAGCTTTCTTT.